Included here is one T cell receptor (beta chain) sequence, with context. What it binds is not known. The data stem from a study of T cells in Graves' hyperthyroidism and ophthalmopathy. Overall study: Blood was drawn when the patient was first diagnosed and still untreated. Study-wide findings and caveats: Researchers found most expanded thyroid clonotypes above 0.001 in blood as well.

Germline V gene data show CDR1 as DFQATT and CDR2 as SNEGSKA (reference sequence). The CDR3 has 18 residues. V shed 1 base and J 4 bases; nucleotides not matched to a gene: 7. Diagnosing involved the use of clinical symptoms, serum thyroxine and TRAb, thyroid ultrasound and orbital computed tomography. Amplified regions were TCR beta CDR3 sequences from RNA transcripts. The HTBI primer set was used in a first-round RT-PCR of the TCR CDR3. TCRdb ran MiXCR on the multiplex PCR reads and lists one entry per CDR3 protein. The table has around 300,000 distinct CDR3 sequences, under 30% seen once. Specimen: blood. The genes are TRBV20-1 and TRBJ2-2; TRBD2 matches 15 bases. The TCR was taken from a man aged 35-49 years with Graves' hyperthyroidism that later progressed to Graves' ophthalmopathy. This CDR3 reads CSARGGLAGGIPTGELFF. CDR3 DNA: TGCAGTGCTAGAGGGGGACTAGCGGGAGGTATTCCCACCGGGGAGCTGTTTTTT.